This record covers a single T cell receptor beta chain. The germline gives CDR1 SGHDT, CDR2 YYEEEE. Trimming shortened V by 1 base and J by 0 bases, and 8 bases separated the two germline ends. The CDR3 consists of 16 residues. The record originates from a study of blood T cell repertoires in COVID-19. Study information: From T cells, B-cell-depleted T cells, or PBMCs came the material, which was cDNA or gDNA.

Clones were sequenced by immunoSEQ multiplex PCR, and TCRdb holds only the in-frame ones, with some missing. The repertoire has around 260,000 clones, 91% of them found once; the top ten carry 2.2%. Sequenced: peripheral blood. The chain combines TRBV5-6 with TRBJ1-6; D not certain. This clonotype was obtained from a woman in her 30s with COVID-19, enrolled during active disease. The CDR3 region is CASSLRGSSYNSPLHF. As DNA, the CDR3 is TGTGCCAGCAGCTTGCGTGGCAGCTCCTATAATTCACCCCTCCACTTT.